This TCR beta chain derives from a study of T-cell reconstitution after alpha-beta-depleted transplantation in children. The study's findings and limits: The study reportedly traced alpha-beta T cells about two months after transplant to several hundred expanded graft clones. Counts and diversity of T cells one year after transplant came mostly from newly produced T cells.

A word on this clonotype: Its antigen is not known.

During its preparation, the TCRbeta library received unique molecular identifiers. From the PCR reads, TCRdb called clonotypes with MiXCR, one entry per CDR3 protein. In the table there are 700,000 to 850,000 distinct CDR3 sequences, about 16% of which are singletons. This TCR was sampled from a male patient between 10 and 17 years old who had a stem cell transplant for acute lymphoblastic leukemia, so the T cells may come from the graft donor. Here the sequenced sample was PBMCs, mostly from graft donor cells, taken 360 days after TCRalphabeta/CD19-depleted stem cell transplant.

In DNA, the CDR3 is TGTGCCAGCGGAAGAGGGCAGAATAATGAAAAACTGTTTTTT. Translated, it gives CASGRGQNNEKLFF. The V call is TRBV6-1, the J call TRBJ1-4; D call uncertain. Trimming left V 8 bases short and J 4 bases short, with 14 bases between. The CDR3 loop spans 14 amino acids. The germline V gene has CDR1 MNHNS and CDR2 SASEGT.